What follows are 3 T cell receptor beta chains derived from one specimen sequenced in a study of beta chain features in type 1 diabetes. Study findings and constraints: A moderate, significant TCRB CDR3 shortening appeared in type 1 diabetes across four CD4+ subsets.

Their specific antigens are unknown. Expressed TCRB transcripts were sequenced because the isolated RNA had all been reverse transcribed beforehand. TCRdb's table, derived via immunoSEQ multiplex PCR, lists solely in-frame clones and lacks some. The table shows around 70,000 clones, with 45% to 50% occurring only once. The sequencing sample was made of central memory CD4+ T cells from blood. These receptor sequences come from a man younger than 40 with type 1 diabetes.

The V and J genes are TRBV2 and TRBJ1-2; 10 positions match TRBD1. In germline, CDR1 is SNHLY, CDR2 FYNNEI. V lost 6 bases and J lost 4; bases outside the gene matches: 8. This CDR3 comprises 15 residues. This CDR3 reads CASRLGQGMVYGYTF. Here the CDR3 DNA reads TGTGCCAGCAGGTTGGGACAGGGGATGGTCTATGGCTACACCTTC.

The chain's CDR3 is CASSLGASGGSSYNEQFF. CDR3 in DNA: TGTGCCAGCAGCTTGGGGGCTAGCGGGGGGAGCTCCTACAATGAGCAGTTCTTC. The chain links TRBV5-6 to TRBJ2-1, with 11 bases fitting TRBD2. The CDR3 has 18 amino acids. Germline CDR1 is SGHDT and CDR2 is YYEEEE. With V trimmed by 0 bases and J by 0 bases, 5 bases remained unmatched.

CDR3 amino acids: CASSADSLFNEKLFF. CDR3 coding DNA: TGTGCCAGCAGCGCCGACAGTCTCTTTAATGAAAAACTGTTTTTT. V is TRBV6-1 and J is TRBJ1-4, with D possibly TRBD1 on 5 matching bases. The CDR3 consists of 15 residues. The V gene's germline CDR1 is MNHNS and CDR2 SASEGT. Trimming took off 6 bases at V and 4 bases at J, with 15 bases between the two ends.